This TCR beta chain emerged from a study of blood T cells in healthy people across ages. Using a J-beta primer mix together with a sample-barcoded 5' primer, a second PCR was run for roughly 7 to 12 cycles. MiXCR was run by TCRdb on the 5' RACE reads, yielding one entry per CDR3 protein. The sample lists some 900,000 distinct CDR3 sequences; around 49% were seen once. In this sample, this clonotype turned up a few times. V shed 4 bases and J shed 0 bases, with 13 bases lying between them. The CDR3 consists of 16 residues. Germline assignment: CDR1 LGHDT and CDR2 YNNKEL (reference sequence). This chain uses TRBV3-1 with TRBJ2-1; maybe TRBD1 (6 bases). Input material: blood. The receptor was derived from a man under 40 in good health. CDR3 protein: CASSPFRGYSYNEQFF. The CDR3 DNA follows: TGTGCCAGCAGCCCTTTCAGGGGCTACTCCTACAATGAGCAGTTCTTC.